This is a list of T cell receptor beta chains from one sample in a study of blood T cell repertoires in COVID-19. Sequenced by immunoSEQ multiplex PCR; TCRdb stores in-frame clones only, minus some. The sample carries around 190,000 clones, approximately 80% recorded once. The sample consisted of peripheral blood. The source is a woman aged 35 to 49 with COVID-19, enrolled during active disease. CDR3s include the opening cysteine and the closing phenylalanine or tryptophan.

len | j_gene | v_gene | CDR3aa
15 | TRBJ2-1 | TRBV7-3 | CASSFGGTVDNEQFF
16 | TRBJ2-5 | TRBV2 | CASRATSGSFQETQYF
14 | TRBJ1-4 | TRBV9 | CASSVAATNEKLFF
15 | TRBJ2-7 | TRBV28 | CASSLFASGSREQYF
12 | TRBJ1-4 | TRBV29-1 | CSGSGVPDKLFF
13 | TRBJ2-7 | TRBV28 | CASSLWGPNEQYF
15 | TRBJ2-4 | TRBV2 | CASQSDRRAKNIQYF
18 | TRBJ1-5 | TRBV7-8 | CASSEQPELGRRNQPQHF
13 | TRBJ1-2 | TRBV10-3 | CAISEVQYDGYTF
12 | TRBJ2-2 | TRBV27 | CASSPNGGELFF
14 | TRBJ2-5 | TRBV27 | CASSYMRDSLLLYF
13 | TRBJ2-7 | TRBV11-3 | CASSLGRDYEQYF
12 | TRBJ2-2 | TRBV2 | CASSPQVGELFF
14 | TRBJ2-3 | TRBV15 | CATSPDRGTDTQYF
19 | TRBJ2-2 | TRBV11-2 | CASNRPGQGSLSNTGELFF
14 | TRBJ2-5 | TRBV5-1 | CASRWTSGQETQYF
13 | TRBJ2-5 | TRBV10-2 | CASSEQAAETQYF
16 | TRBJ1-6 | TRBV5-4 | CASSLARVGYNSPLHF
14 | TRBJ2-3 | TRBV9 | CASSVDQRTDTQYF
14 | TRBJ1-2 | TRBV19 | CASNPTGVKDGYTF
17 | TRBJ1-4 | TRBV11-2 | CASSQGGAAATNEKLFF
15 | TRBJ1-2 | TRBV3-1/TRBV3-2 | CASSQRGEPNYGYTF
14 | TRBJ2-1 | TRBV20-1 | CSASIKREGQEQFF
15 | TRBJ1-4 | TRBV18 | CASSPPAATNEKLFF
15 | TRBJ2-3 | TRBV5-4 | CASSMGQGGGNTQYF
16 | TRBJ2-2 | TRBV6-1 | CASSERDRASTGELFF
14 | TRBJ1-4 | TRBV27 | CASSLIGQNEKLFF
17 | TRBJ2-1 | TRBV4-2 | CASSQDPRASNYNEQFF
16 | TRBJ1-5 | TRBV18 | CASSTRTGGEMVAQHF
15 | TRBJ2-6 | TRBV9 | CASSVAGHRADVLTF
13 | TRBJ2-1 | TRBV19 | CASSIGQATEQFF
15 | TRBJ2-7 | TRBV6-6 | CASSPTSGSTIEQYF
14 | TRBJ2-2 | TRBV29-1 | CSVEDGIFTGELFF
16 | TRBJ1-2 | TRBV7-6 | CASSPRTGGVVDGYTF
12 | TRBJ1-5 | TRBV7-9 | CASSRGNQPQHF
16 | TRBJ2-7 | TRBV5-1 | CASSTNTGSISYEQYF
15 | TRBJ2-3 | TRBV27 | CASTARASALDTQYF
15 | TRBJ2-3 | TRBV27 | CASSDMGLSTDTQYF